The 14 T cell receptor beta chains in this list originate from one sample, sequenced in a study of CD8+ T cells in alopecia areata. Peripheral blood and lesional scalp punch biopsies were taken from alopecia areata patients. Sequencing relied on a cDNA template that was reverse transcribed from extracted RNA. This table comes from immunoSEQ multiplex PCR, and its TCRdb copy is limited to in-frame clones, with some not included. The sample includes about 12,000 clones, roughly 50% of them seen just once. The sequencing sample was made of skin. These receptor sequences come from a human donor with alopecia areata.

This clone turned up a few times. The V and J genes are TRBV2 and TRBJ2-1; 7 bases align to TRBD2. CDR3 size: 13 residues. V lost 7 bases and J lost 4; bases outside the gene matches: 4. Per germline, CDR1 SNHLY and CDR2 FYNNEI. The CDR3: CASTRGEYNEQFF. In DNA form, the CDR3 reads TGTGCCAGCACCCGGGGGGAGTACAATGAGCAGTTCTTC. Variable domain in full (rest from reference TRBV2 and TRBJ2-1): EPEVTQTPSHQVTQMGQEVILRCVPISNHLYFYWYRQILGQKVEFLVSFYNNEISEKSEIFDDQFSVERPDGSNFTLKIRSTKLEDSAMYFCASTRGEYNEQFFGPGTRLTVL.

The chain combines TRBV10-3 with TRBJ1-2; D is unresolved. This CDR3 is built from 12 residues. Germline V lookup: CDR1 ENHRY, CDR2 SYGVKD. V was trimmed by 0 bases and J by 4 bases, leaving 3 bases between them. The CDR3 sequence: CAISESSYGYTF. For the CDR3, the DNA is TGTGCCATCAGTGAGTCTAGCTATGGCTACACCTTC.

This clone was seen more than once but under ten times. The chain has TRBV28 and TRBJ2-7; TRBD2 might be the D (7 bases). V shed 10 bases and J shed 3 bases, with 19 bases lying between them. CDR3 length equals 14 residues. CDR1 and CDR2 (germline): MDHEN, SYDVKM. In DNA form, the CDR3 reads TGTGCCACAGAAAAGGGGGGGTGGGACTACGAGCAGTACTTC. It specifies CATEKGGWDYEQYF.

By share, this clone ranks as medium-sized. In DNA form, the CDR3 reads TGTGCCAGCAGTGCCTCGGGGCCGGTATCACCCCTCCACTTT. This encodes CASSASGPVSPLHF. The chain is built from TRBV6-5 and TRBJ1-6, with D maybe TRBD1 (5 bases). This CDR3 region has 14 residues. V was pared by 5 bases and J by 10 bases, with 15 bases between. Per germline, CDR1 MNHEY and CDR2 SVGAGI.

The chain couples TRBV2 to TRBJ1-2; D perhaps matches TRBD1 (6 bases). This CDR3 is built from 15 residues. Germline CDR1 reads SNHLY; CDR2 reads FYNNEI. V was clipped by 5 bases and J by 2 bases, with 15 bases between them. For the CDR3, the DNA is TGTGCCAGCAGTAGGGATCAGGGGAACAACTATGGCTACACCTTC. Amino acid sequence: CASSRDQGNNYGYTF.

The CDR3 DNA sequence: TGCGCCAGCAGCCCGGGCCTCACTGGAAACACCATATATTTT. Translation gives CASSPGLTGNTIYF. The chain is built from TRBV5-1 and TRBJ1-3; the D is unclear. Trimming cost V 4 bases and J 2 bases, with 10 bases left between them. Germline V CDR1 and CDR2: SGHRS, YFSETQ. CDR3 length: 14 residues.

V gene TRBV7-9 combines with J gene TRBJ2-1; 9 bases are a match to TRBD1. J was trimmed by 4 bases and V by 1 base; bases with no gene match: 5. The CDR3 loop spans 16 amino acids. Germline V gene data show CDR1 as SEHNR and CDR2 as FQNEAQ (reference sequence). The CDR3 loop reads CASSLGPDRGYNEQFF. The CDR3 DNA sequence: TGTGCCAGCAGCTTAGGTCCTGACAGGGGGTACAATGAGCAGTTCTTC. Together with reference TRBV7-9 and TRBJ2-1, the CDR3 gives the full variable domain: DTGVSQNPRHKITKRGQNVTFRCDPISEHNRLYWYRQTLGQGPEFLTYFQNEAQLEKSRLLSDRFSAERPKGSFSTLEIQRTEQGDSAMYLCASSLGPDRGYNEQFFGPGTRLTVL.

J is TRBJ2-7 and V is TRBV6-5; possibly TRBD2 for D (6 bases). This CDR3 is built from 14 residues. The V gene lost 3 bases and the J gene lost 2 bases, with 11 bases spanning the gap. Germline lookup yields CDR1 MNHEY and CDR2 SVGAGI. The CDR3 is CASSYREATYEQYF. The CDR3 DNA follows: TGTGCCAGCAGTTATAGGGAGGCCACCTACGAGCAGTACTTC.

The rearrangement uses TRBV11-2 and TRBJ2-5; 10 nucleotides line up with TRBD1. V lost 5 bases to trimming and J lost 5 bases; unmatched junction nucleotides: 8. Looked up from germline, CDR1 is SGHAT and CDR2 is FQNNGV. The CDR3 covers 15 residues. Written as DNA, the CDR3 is TGTGCCAGCAGCACGACCGGGACAGGGGCGGAGACCCAGTACTTC. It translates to CASSTTGTGAETQYF. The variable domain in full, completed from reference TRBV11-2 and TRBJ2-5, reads EAGVAQSPRYKIIEKRQSVAFWCNPISGHATLYWYQQILGQGPKLLIQFQNNGVVDDSQLPKDRFSAERLKGVDSTLKIQPAKLEDSAVYLCASSTTGTGAETQYFGPGTRLLVL.

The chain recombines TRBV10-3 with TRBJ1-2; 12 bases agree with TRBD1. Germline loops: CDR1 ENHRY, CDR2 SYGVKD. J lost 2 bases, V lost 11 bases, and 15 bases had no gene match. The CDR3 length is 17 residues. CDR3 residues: CASLKGTGGARNYGYTF. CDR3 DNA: TGTGCCTCACTCAAAGGGACAGGGGGCGCAAGGAACTATGGCTACACCTTC.

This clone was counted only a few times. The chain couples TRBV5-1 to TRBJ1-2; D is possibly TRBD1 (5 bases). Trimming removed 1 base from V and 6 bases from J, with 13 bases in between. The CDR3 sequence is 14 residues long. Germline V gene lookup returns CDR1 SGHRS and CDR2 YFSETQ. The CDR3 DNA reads TGCGCCAGCAGCTTGCCCAGGGCGGAGGATGGCTACACCTTC. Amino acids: CASSLPRAEDGYTF.

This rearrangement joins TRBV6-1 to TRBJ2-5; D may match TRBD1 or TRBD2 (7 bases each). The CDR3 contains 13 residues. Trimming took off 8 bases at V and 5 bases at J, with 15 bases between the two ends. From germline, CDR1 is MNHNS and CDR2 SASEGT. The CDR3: CASLRQGGETQYF. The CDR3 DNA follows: TGTGCCAGCCTTAGACAGGGAGGGGAGACCCAGTACTTC.

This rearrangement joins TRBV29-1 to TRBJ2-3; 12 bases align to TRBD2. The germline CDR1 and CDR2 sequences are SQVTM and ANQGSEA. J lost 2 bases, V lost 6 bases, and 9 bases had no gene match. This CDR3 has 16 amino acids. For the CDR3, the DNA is TGCAGCGTCACCGGACTAGCGGGATTCAACACAGATACGCAGTATTTT. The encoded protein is CSVTGLAGFNTDTQYF.

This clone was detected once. This CDR3 is CASGNRLAGIYEQYF. The CDR3 nucleotides are TGTGCCAGCGGCAACAGACTAGCGGGCATCTACGAGCAGTACTTC. The chain couples TRBV6-1 to TRBJ2-7; TRBD2 agrees at 10 bases. CDR1 is MNHNS and CDR2 is SASEGT in the germline V gene. Losses at the gene ends were 8 bases for V and 3 bases for J; bases not matched to a gene: 10. There are 15 residues in the CDR3.